This TCR beta chain appears in the sequencing data of a study of CXCR3-negative and CXCR3-positive naive CD8 T cells. Study overall: Cumulative TRB read yield was some 140 million, averaging about 1.5 +/- 0.3 million per library.

Study-wide findings and caveats: Similar TRBV-TRBJ usage characterized naive CXCR3-negative and CXCR3-positive cells; memory cells differed.

The study sorted every CD8+ T cell subset in triplicate at 300,000 or so cells each. The libraries of TRB cDNA were prepared using 5' RACE with UMI labels. TCRdb re-called the 5' RACE reads; every CDR3 protein appears as one record, without DNA. This sample's clone table lists tens of thousands of distinct CDR3 sequences. The CDR3 loop spans 15 amino acids. Of note for this clonotype: What it recognizes is unknown.

The TCR sequence derives from a human donor in good health. Some clones in this sample may be carry-over from other donors' samples. The chain employs TRBV12-3 or TRBV12-4 and TRBJ1-5; no DNA is available, so the TRBD1 call from TCRdb remains unchecked. Sequencing was performed on naive CXCR3- CD8+ T cells from blood. Subset here: CD45RO-CCR7+CD27+CD95- naive CD8+ T cells lacking CXCR3 (TNR3-). CDR3 amino acids: CASSLVGVSNQPQHF.